The rows below give T cell receptor beta chains drawn from one sample of a study of ipilimumab plus nivolumab after autologous stem cell transplantation. Data came from immunoSEQ multiplex PCR; TCRdb stores just in-frame clones and leaves some out. The sample yields 9,500 to 15,000 clones, approximately 70% seen once. Sample: PBMCs, taken in a trial of ipilimumab plus nivolumab as post-transplant consolidation. The receptors were gathered from a male donor with multiple myeloma. Both conserved end residues are part of each CDR3. Fields, in order: V gene, clone size, D gene, J gene, CDR3 protein, CDR3 DNA. The D gene is left open where the match is weak. Clone size is not always given. Where it is, it says once, few, many or a class for expanded clones.

>TRBV7-2|.|TRBD1|TRBJ1-2
CASSFRQGGNYGYTF
TGTGCCAGCAGCTTCCGACAGGGGGGGAACTATGGCTACACCTTC
>TRBV7-3|.|.|TRBJ2-1
CASSLIGGGLNEQFF
TGTGCCAGCAGCTTAATTGGGGGCGGCCTCAATGAGCAGTTCTTC
>TRBV11-2|.|.|TRBJ2-5
CASSLDRHGGRSETQYF
TGTGCCAGCAGCTTAGATCGACACGGGGGGCGCAGCGAGACCCAGTACTTC
>TRBV5-6|.|.|TRBJ1-1
CASSLRGTEAFF
TGTGCCAGCAGTCTCCGAGGCACTGAAGCTTTCTTT
>TRBV5-1|few|TRBD1|TRBJ2-5
CASSLGDRDKETQYF
TGCGCCAGCAGCTTGGGGGACAGGGATAAAGAGACCCAGTACTTC
>TRBV6-5|few|.|TRBJ2-7
CASMTGTYEQYF
TGTGCCAGCATGACAGGAACCTACGAGCAGTACTTC
>TRBV10-1|once|.|TRBJ2-1
CASRVFALAHGGEQFF
TGCGCCAGCAGGGTATTCGCCCTTGCTCACGGGGGTGAGCAGTTCTTC
>TRBV4-1|.|.|TRBJ1-1
CASSQLPGTEAFF
TGCGCCAGCAGCCAATTACCAGGGACTGAAGCTTTCTTT
>TRBV19|.|.|TRBJ1-2
CASLLRSGGYGYTF
TGTGCCAGCCTACTCCGCTCGGGCGGCTATGGCTACACCTTC
>TRBV10-3|.|TRBD1|TRBJ1-1
CAIRDPDRGYQNTEAFF
TGTGCCATCAGGGACCCGGACAGGGGCTACCAGAACACTGAAGCTTTCTTT
>TRBV28|.|.|TRBJ2-7
CASGVPLYEQYF
TGTGCCAGCGGCGTCCCCCTCTACGAGCAGTACTTC
>TRBV9|once|TRBD1|TRBJ2-2
CASSFGTGRNTGELFF
TGTGCCAGCAGCTTCGGGACAGGGAGGAACACCGGGGAGCTGTTTTTT
>TRBV19|.|.|TRBJ2-7
CASSDREYEQYF
TGTGCCAGTAGTGACAGAGAATACGAGCAGTACTTC
>TRBV11-3|.|.|TRBJ1-1
CASSQRRNTEAFF
TGTGCCAGCAGCCAAAGGCGGAACACTGAAGCTTTCTTT
>TRBV7-2|.|.|TRBJ1-1
CASSLASGMNTEAFF
TGTGCCAGCAGCTTAGCGAGTGGCATGAACACTGAAGCTTTCTTT
>TRBV19|.|TRBD1|TRBJ1-5
CASSVTGVSNQPQHF
TGTGCCAGTAGTGTTACAGGGGTCAGCAATCAGCCCCAGCATTTT
>TRBV27|.|TRBD2|TRBJ2-3
CASSSIAGGPPDTQYF
TGTGCCAGCAGCTCCATAGCGGGGGGGCCCCCAGATACGCAGTATTTT
>TRBV11-2|.|TRBD2|TRBJ2-3
CASSLGFGGGTSTDTQYF
TGTGCCAGCAGCTTAGGCTTTGGGGGGGGGACTAGCACAGATACGCAGTATTTT
>TRBV19|.|.|TRBJ2-3
CASSISARGSDTQYF
TGTGCCAGTAGTATTAGCGCTCGGGGATCAGATACGCAGTATTTT
>TRBV7-2|few|.|TRBJ2-1
CASSSRATGFYNEQFF
TGTGCCAGCAGCTCGCGCGCCACAGGATTCTACAATGAGCAGTTCTTC
>TRBV6-1|once|.|TRBJ1-3
CASIPDSGNTIYF
TGTGCCAGCATCCCGGACAGTGGAAACACCATATATTTT
>TRBV27|.|TRBD2|TRBJ2-4
CASSLAGGLKNIQYF
TGTGCCAGCAGTTTAGCGGGGGGCCTCAAAAACATTCAGTACTTC
>TRBV6-5|.|TRBD1|TRBJ1-1
CASSTGAGDTEAFF
TGTGCCAGCAGCACAGGGGCGGGCGACACTGAAGCTTTCTTT
>TRBV7-3|.|.|TRBJ2-1
CASSLGPGSEQFF
TGTGCCAGCAGCCTGGGGCCAGGGAGTGAGCAGTTCTTC
>TRBV13|.|TRBD2|TRBJ2-5
CASSLRLAGGGQETQYF
TGTGCCAGCAGCTTAAGACTAGCGGGGGGCGGACAAGAGACCCAGTACTTC
>TRBV29-1|.|.|TRBJ2-7
CSAWQAGEQYF
TGCAGCGCGTGGCAGGCTGGGGAGCAGTACTTC
>TRBV2|few|.|TRBJ1-6
CASIWDTNSPLHF
TGTGCCAGCATTTGGGACACCAATTCACCCCTCCACTTT
>TRBV19|.|TRBD1|TRBJ1-4
CASRTGGGEKLFF
TGTGCCAGTAGGACAGGGGGCGGAGAAAAACTGTTTTTT
>TRBV4-2|medium-sized|TRBD2|TRBJ2-2
CASRPGLERTGELFF
TGTGCCAGCAGACCGGGACTAGAGCGCACCGGGGAGCTGTTTTTT
>TRBV5-6|.|.|TRBJ1-2
CASSLHPDGINYGYTF
TGTGCCAGCAGCTTGCATCCGGACGGAATTAACTATGGCTACACCTTC
>TRBV11-2|once|.|TRBJ2-7
CASSLDRAVPYEQYF
TGTGCCAGCAGCTTAGATCGGGCGGTTCCCTACGAGCAGTACTTC
>TRBV5-1|few|TRBD2|TRBJ2-7
CASSPAGGTFYEQYF
TGCGCCAGCAGCCCGGCGGGGGGAACTTTTTACGAGCAGTACTTC
>TRBV7-8|.|.|TRBJ2-7
CASSPLGGAYEQYF
TGTGCCAGCAGCCCGTTAGGGGGAGCTTACGAGCAGTACTTC
>TRBV30|.|.|TRBJ1-6
CAWKINYNSPLHF
TGTGCCTGGAAAATAAATTATAATTCACCCCTCCACTTT
>TRBV5-3|.|TRBD2|TRBJ2-2
CARSLCLAGLLNTGELFF
TGTGCCAGAAGCTTGTGTCTAGCGGGGCTTTTGAACACCGGGGAGCTGTTTTTT
>TRBV5-8|.|.|TRBJ2-1
CASSFEGPSNEQFF
TGTGCCAGCAGCTTCGAGGGACCTTCCAATGAGCAGTTCTTC
>TRBV27|.|.|TRBJ1-2
CASSLTGNYGYTF
TGTGCCAGCAGTTTAACAGGGAACTATGGCTACACCTTC
>TRBV7-9|.|TRBD2|TRBJ2-1
CASSLEAGGWNEQFF
TGTGCCAGCAGCTTGGAAGCGGGGGGGTGGAATGAGCAGTTCTTC
>TRBV7-2|.|.|TRBJ1-1
CASSPTTGNTEAFF
TGTGCCAGCAGCCCGACCACAGGGAACACTGAAGCTTTCTTT
>TRBV10-1|.|.|TRBJ2-7
CATFYEQYF
TGCGCCACCTTCTACGAGCAGTACTTC
>TRBV5-4|.|.|TRBJ2-3
CASSPLGAGSTDTQYF
TGTGCCAGCAGCCCCTTAGGGGCGGGGAGCACAGATACGCAGTATTTT
>TRBV2|.|.|TRBJ2-3
CASERYTDTQYF
TGTGCCAGCGAGAGGTACACAGATACGCAGTATTTT
>TRBV6-6|.|.|TRBJ2-7
CASRGSSYEQYF
TGTGCCAGCAGGGGAAGCTCCTACGAGCAGTACTTC
>TRBV6-6|few|.|TRBJ1-5
CASSPGTRFNQPQHF
TGTGCCAGCAGCCCTGGGACCCGGTTTAATCAGCCCCAGCATTTT
>TRBV19|few|TRBD2|TRBJ2-2
CASSIKGSGGAWPGELFF
TGTGCCAGTAGTATAAAGGGGAGCGGGGGGGCCTGGCCCGGGGAGCTGTTTTTT
>TRBV30|.|.|TRBJ2-6
CAWLGSGANVLTF
TGTGCCTGGCTGGGGTCTGGGGCCAACGTCCTGACTTTC